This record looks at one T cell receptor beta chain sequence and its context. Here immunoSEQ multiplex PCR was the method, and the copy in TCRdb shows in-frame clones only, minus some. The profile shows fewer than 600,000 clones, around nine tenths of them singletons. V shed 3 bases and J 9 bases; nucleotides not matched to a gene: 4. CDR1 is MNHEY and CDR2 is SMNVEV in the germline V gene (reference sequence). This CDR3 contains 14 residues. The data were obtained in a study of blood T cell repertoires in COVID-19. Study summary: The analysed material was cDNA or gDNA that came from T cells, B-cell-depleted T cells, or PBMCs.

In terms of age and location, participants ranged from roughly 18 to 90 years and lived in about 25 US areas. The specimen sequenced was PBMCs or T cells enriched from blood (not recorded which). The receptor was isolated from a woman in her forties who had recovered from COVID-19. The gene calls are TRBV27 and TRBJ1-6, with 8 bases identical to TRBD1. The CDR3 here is CASSFNRGVSPLHF. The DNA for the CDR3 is TGTGCCAGCAGTTTCAACAGGGGGGTTTCACCCCTCCACTTT.